Listed below are T cell receptor beta chains from one sample, sequenced in a study of T cell repertoires in cytomegalovirus infection. TCRdb re-called the reads through MiXCR, storing one row per CDR3 protein. The data contain roughly 760,000 distinct CDR3 sequences, 35% to 45% of them singletons. What was sequenced was PBMCs. The receptors here all came from a human donor in good health (CMV status not recorded). Some clones in this sample may be carry-over from other donors' samples. Both conserved end residues are part of each CDR3. The D gene is left open where the match is weak. Some rows have no size entry. The others give once, few or many, or a class for an expanded clone.

j_gene: TRBJ1-2; v_gene: TRBV29-1; abundance: NA; d_gene: TRBD1; len: 17; CDR3nt: TGCAGCGTTCCATCCGGAGGACAGGCTCAAGGGTTAGCTGGCTACACCTTC; CDR3aa: CSVPSGGQAQGLAGYTF
j_gene: TRBJ2-2; v_gene: TRBV25-1; abundance: NA; d_gene: TRBD1; len: 16; CDR3nt: TGTGCCAGCAGTGATCCCGACAGGGTCCTCCCCGGGGAGCTGTTTTTT; CDR3aa: CASSDPDRVLPGELFF
j_gene: TRBJ2-2; v_gene: TRBV7-8; abundance: NA; d_gene: NA; len: 12; CDR3nt: TGTGCCAGCAGCTTAGCGGTCGGTGATCTGTTTTTT; CDR3aa: CASSLAVGDLFF
j_gene: TRBJ2-1; v_gene: TRBV9; abundance: once; d_gene: TRBD2; len: 18; CDR3nt: TGTGCCAGCAGCGTAGCCCCAGCTAGTAGCGGGATCTACAATGAGCAGTTCTTC; CDR3aa: CASSVAPASSGIYNEQFF
j_gene: TRBJ1-1; v_gene: TRBV7-9; abundance: few; d_gene: NA; len: 14; CDR3nt: TGTGCCAGCAGCACCAGGACGGCGAACACTGAAGCTTTCTTT; CDR3aa: CASSTRTANTEAFF
j_gene: TRBJ1-2; v_gene: TRBV5-1; abundance: few; d_gene: TRBD1; len: 14; CDR3nt: TGCGCCAGCAGCCCGGGAGCAGGGGGCGGCGGCTACACCTTC; CDR3aa: CASSPGAGGGGYTF
j_gene: TRBJ1-3; v_gene: TRBV5-1; abundance: NA; d_gene: NA; len: 14; CDR3nt: TGCGCCAGCAGCCCTGGGACTCCGGGAAACACCATATATTTT; CDR3aa: CASSPGTPGNTIYF
j_gene: TRBJ2-2; v_gene: TRBV28; abundance: few; d_gene: NA; len: 14; CDR3nt: TGTGCCAGCCGGGACACCTTGGACACCGGGGAGCTGTTTTTT; CDR3aa: CASRDTLDTGELFF
j_gene: TRBJ1-1; v_gene: TRBV28; abundance: NA; d_gene: NA; len: 14; CDR3nt: TGTGCCAGCAGTTCGGGGGGCGCGGGCACTGAAGCTTTCTTT; CDR3aa: CASSSGGAGTEAFF
j_gene: TRBJ2-4; v_gene: TRBV2; abundance: few; d_gene: NA; len: 15; CDR3nt: TGTGCCAGCAGACCTCCGGGGCTAGCCAAAAACATTCAGTACTTC; CDR3aa: CASRPPGLAKNIQYF
j_gene: TRBJ2-2; v_gene: TRBV6-5; abundance: few; d_gene: NA; len: 16; CDR3nt: TGTGCCAGCAGTTACTCCCCGAGGGGGGGCGGCGGGGAGCTGTTTTTT; CDR3aa: CASSYSPRGGGGELFF
j_gene: TRBJ2-7; v_gene: TRBV10-2; abundance: NA; d_gene: NA; len: 12; CDR3nt: TGCGCCAGCGCCGACAGGAACTACGAGCAGTACTTC; CDR3aa: CASADRNYEQYF
j_gene: TRBJ2-4; v_gene: TRBV3-1; abundance: few; d_gene: TRBD1; len: 16; CDR3nt: TGTGCCAGCAGCCTCAGACAGGGGGCGGCCAAAAACATTCAGTACTTC; CDR3aa: CASSLRQGAAKNIQYF
j_gene: TRBJ2-5; v_gene: TRBV7-2; abundance: many; d_gene: TRBD2; len: 16; CDR3nt: TGTGCCAGCAGCTCCACGGGACTAGCTCGTCAAGAGACCCAGTACTTC; CDR3aa: CASSSTGLARQETQYF
j_gene: TRBJ1-2; v_gene: TRBV12-3/TRBV12-4; abundance: few; d_gene: NA; len: 15; CDR3nt: TGTGCCAGCAGTTTAGCGGGCTGGACTCACTATGGCTACACCTTC; CDR3aa: CASSLAGWTHYGYTF
j_gene: TRBJ2-1; v_gene: TRBV25-1; abundance: NA; d_gene: NA; len: 13; CDR3nt: TGTGCCAGCAGTACAATCCCAGGGGATGAGCAGTTCTTC; CDR3aa: CASSTIPGDEQFF
j_gene: TRBJ1-5; v_gene: TRBV28; abundance: NA; d_gene: TRBD1; len: 14; CDR3nt: TGTGCCAGCAGTGTAGGGACAGCCAATCAGCCCCAGCATTTT; CDR3aa: CASSVGTANQPQHF
j_gene: TRBJ2-1; v_gene: TRBV11-2; abundance: few; d_gene: NA; len: 17; CDR3nt: TGTGCCAGCAGCCAAAGGGGATGGGCGGGAACGCGCAATGAGCAGTTCTTC; CDR3aa: CASSQRGWAGTRNEQFF
j_gene: TRBJ2-1; v_gene: TRBV2; abundance: NA; d_gene: NA; len: 10; CDR3nt: TGTGCCAGTGTGGGTAACGAGCAGTTCTTC; CDR3aa: CASVGNEQFF
j_gene: TRBJ2-7; v_gene: TRBV7-2; abundance: NA; d_gene: TRBD2; len: 15; CDR3nt: TGTGCCAGCAGCCGGGAGGGACTCGTGGCCTACGAGCAGTACTTC; CDR3aa: CASSREGLVAYEQYF
j_gene: TRBJ2-1; v_gene: TRBV19; abundance: many; d_gene: TRBD2; len: 16; CDR3nt: TGTGCCAGTAGTACCCGAGGGACTAGCGGTTACAATGAGCAGTTCTTC; CDR3aa: CASSTRGTSGYNEQFF
j_gene: TRBJ1-5; v_gene: TRBV7-2; abundance: many; d_gene: NA; len: 16; CDR3nt: TGTGCCAGCAGCCGAGACAGGCTAATTAGCAATCAGCCCCAGCATTTT; CDR3aa: CASSRDRLISNQPQHF
j_gene: TRBJ1-6; v_gene: TRBV25-1; abundance: NA; d_gene: NA; len: 15; CDR3nt: TGTGCCAGCAGTGGACGGGAACTGGCGGGTTCACCCCTCCACTTT; CDR3aa: CASSGRELAGSPLHF
j_gene: TRBJ1-5; v_gene: TRBV5-1; abundance: few; d_gene: TRBD1; len: 14; CDR3nt: TGCGCCAGCAGCTTCACCACAGGGGTACAGCCCCAGCATTTT; CDR3aa: CASSFTTGVQPQHF
j_gene: TRBJ2-5; v_gene: TRBV5-6; abundance: NA; d_gene: NA; len: 15; CDR3nt: TGTGCCAGCAGCTTCGGGCGGGGAAACCAAGAGACCCAGTACTTC; CDR3aa: CASSFGRGNQETQYF
j_gene: TRBJ2-5; v_gene: TRBV6-6; abundance: NA; d_gene: NA; len: 14; CDR3nt: TGTGCCAGCGGCCCCGAACAGGGTTCCGGGACCCAGTACTTC; CDR3aa: CASGPEQGSGTQYF
j_gene: TRBJ2-1; v_gene: TRBV7-6; abundance: few; d_gene: NA; len: 15; CDR3nt: TGTGCCAGCAGCTTAGACCAGGGAACCTACAATGAGCAGTTCTTC; CDR3aa: CASSLDQGTYNEQFF
j_gene: TRBJ1-5; v_gene: TRBV19; abundance: few; d_gene: NA; len: 12; CDR3nt: TGTGCCAGTAGTCATGCAGGCCAGCCCCAGCATTTT; CDR3aa: CASSHAGQPQHF
j_gene: TRBJ2-3; v_gene: TRBV27; abundance: NA; d_gene: TRBD2; len: 17; CDR3nt: TGTGCCAGCCGTTTTGGAGGACTAGCGTCGGGCACAGATACGCAGTATTTT; CDR3aa: CASRFGGLASGTDTQYF
j_gene: TRBJ1-1; v_gene: TRBV4-1; abundance: NA; d_gene: NA; len: 15; CDR3nt: TGCGCCAGCAACGAAGCTGCAGGGGTGAACACTGAAGCTTTCTTT; CDR3aa: CASNEAAGVNTEAFF
j_gene: TRBJ1-5; v_gene: TRBV28; abundance: few; d_gene: TRBD1; len: 16; CDR3nt: TGTGCCAGCAAGCTCCAAGGGACAGCAGGCTTTCAGCCCCAGCATTTT; CDR3aa: CASKLQGTAGFQPQHF
j_gene: TRBJ1-3; v_gene: TRBV6-5; abundance: few; d_gene: NA; len: 17; CDR3nt: TGTGCCAGCAGTTACGAGGACCCGGGGTCATCTGGAAACACCATATATTTT; CDR3aa: CASSYEDPGSSGNTIYF